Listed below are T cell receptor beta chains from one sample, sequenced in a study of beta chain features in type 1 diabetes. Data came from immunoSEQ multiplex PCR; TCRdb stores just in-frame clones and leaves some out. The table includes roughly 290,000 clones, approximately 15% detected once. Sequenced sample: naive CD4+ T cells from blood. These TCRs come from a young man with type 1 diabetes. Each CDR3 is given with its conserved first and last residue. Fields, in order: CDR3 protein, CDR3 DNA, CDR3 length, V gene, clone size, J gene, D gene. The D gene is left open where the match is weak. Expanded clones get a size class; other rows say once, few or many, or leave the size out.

CDR3aa: CASRTGAQETQYF; CDR3nt: TGTGCCAGCAGAACAGGGGCGCAAGAGACCCAGTACTTC; len: 13; v_gene: TRBV25-1; abundance: few; j_gene: TRBJ2-5; d_gene: TRBD1
CDR3aa: CASKNTPGARLFF; CDR3nt: TGTGCCAGCAAAAATACTCCGGGTGCCAGGCTGTTTTTT; len: 13; v_gene: TRBV28; abundance: few; j_gene: TRBJ2-2; d_gene: -
CDR3aa: CASSLRRGEVADTQYF; CDR3nt: TGTGCCAGCAGCTTGAGGCGCGGGGAGGTCGCAGATACGCAGTATTTT; len: 16; v_gene: TRBV7-2; abundance: few; j_gene: TRBJ2-3; d_gene: -
CDR3aa: CASSQRSWAGNEQFF; CDR3nt: TGTGCCAGCAGCCAACGGTCCTGGGCGGGTAATGAGCAGTTCTTC; len: 15; v_gene: TRBV13; abundance: once; j_gene: TRBJ2-1; d_gene: -
CDR3aa: CASSGREGLGTGELFF; CDR3nt: TGTGCCAGCAGCGGGCGGGAGGGCCTCGGCACCGGGGAGCTGTTTTTT; len: 16; v_gene: TRBV7-2; abundance: -; j_gene: TRBJ2-2; d_gene: TRBD2
CDR3aa: CASSPGTAETQYF; CDR3nt: TGTGCCAGCTCACCAGGGACAGCAGAGACCCAGTACTTC; len: 13; v_gene: TRBV18; abundance: few; j_gene: TRBJ2-5; d_gene: TRBD1
CDR3aa: CASSYREGRDF; CDR3nt: TGTGCCAGCAGTTACCGGGAGGGAAGGGACTTC; len: 11; v_gene: TRBV28; abundance: few; j_gene: TRBJ2-7; d_gene: TRBD2
CDR3aa: CASSDVLGVSNQPQHF; CDR3nt: TGTGCCAGCAGTGACGTGTTAGGGGTTAGCAATCAGCCCCAGCATTTT; len: 16; v_gene: TRBV6-1; abundance: -; j_gene: TRBJ1-5; d_gene: -
CDR3aa: CAWRGVVGLAARETQYF; CDR3nt: TGTGCCTGGAGGGGAGTGGTTGGCCTAGCGGCTCGGGAGACCCAGTACTTC; len: 17; v_gene: TRBV30; abundance: -; j_gene: TRBJ2-5; d_gene: TRBD2
CDR3aa: CASSYTLAGAYEQYF; CDR3nt: TGTGCCAGCAGTTACACGCTAGCGGGGGCCTACGAGCAGTACTTC; len: 15; v_gene: TRBV6-5; abundance: few; j_gene: TRBJ2-7; d_gene: TRBD2
CDR3aa: CAVSQGAGEQYF; CDR3nt: TGTGCCGTCAGTCAGGGGGCCGGGGAGCAGTACTTC; len: 12; v_gene: TRBV19; abundance: few; j_gene: TRBJ2-7; d_gene: TRBD1
CDR3aa: CASRGTSGGQYTDTQYF; CDR3nt: TGTGCCAGCAGGGGGACTAGCGGGGGCCAGTACACAGATACGCAGTATTTT; len: 17; v_gene: TRBV28; abundance: few; j_gene: TRBJ2-3; d_gene: TRBD2
CDR3aa: CASSVGQGQAEQYF; CDR3nt: TGCGCCAGCAGCGTGGGACAGGGACAAGCCGAGCAGTACTTC; len: 14; v_gene: TRBV5-1; abundance: -; j_gene: TRBJ2-7; d_gene: TRBD1
CDR3aa: CASSPPGWAGGSNEQFF; CDR3nt: TGTGCCAGCTCACCACCCGGATGGGCGGGGGGCTCCAATGAGCAGTTCTTC; len: 17; v_gene: TRBV18; abundance: -; j_gene: TRBJ2-1; d_gene: TRBD2
CDR3aa: CASSLGANTEAFF; CDR3nt: TGTGCCAGCAGCTTGGGGGCGAACACTGAAGCTTTCTTT; len: 13; v_gene: TRBV5-6; abundance: -; j_gene: TRBJ1-1; d_gene: -
CDR3aa: CSVEAGENQPQHF; CDR3nt: TGCAGCGTGGAAGCAGGGGAGAATCAGCCCCAGCATTTT; len: 13; v_gene: TRBV29-1; abundance: few; j_gene: TRBJ1-5; d_gene: -
CDR3aa: CASSLPGQGASGYTF; CDR3nt: TGTGCCAGCAGTCTACCGGGACAGGGGGCGAGTGGCTACACCTTC; len: 15; v_gene: TRBV28; abundance: few; j_gene: TRBJ1-2; d_gene: TRBD1
CDR3aa: CASSPGWGDHQPQHF; CDR3nt: TGTGCCAGCAGCCCGGGATGGGGGGACCATCAGCCCCAGCATTTT; len: 15; v_gene: TRBV7-2; abundance: -; j_gene: TRBJ1-5; d_gene: -
CDR3aa: CASSEPGTGDTDTQYF; CDR3nt: TGTGCCAGCAGCGAGCCCGGGACAGGCGACACAGATACGCAGTATTTT; len: 16; v_gene: TRBV4-2; abundance: -; j_gene: TRBJ2-3; d_gene: TRBD1
CDR3aa: CAWSVRPLARGRETQYF; CDR3nt: TGTGCCTGGAGTGTACGCCCTCTGGCCAGGGGGCGAGAGACCCAGTACTTC; len: 17; v_gene: TRBV30; abundance: few; j_gene: TRBJ2-5; d_gene: TRBD1
CDR3aa: CASRPTGPLYTGELFF; CDR3nt: TGTGCCAGCCGACCCACAGGGCCTTTGTACACCGGGGAGCTGTTTTTT; len: 16; v_gene: TRBV11-2; abundance: few; j_gene: TRBJ2-2; d_gene: -
CDR3aa: CASSRQGLGKLFF; CDR3nt: TGTGCCAGCAGTAGACAGGGCTTGGGAAAACTGTTTTTT; len: 13; v_gene: TRBV11-2; abundance: few; j_gene: TRBJ1-4; d_gene: TRBD1
CDR3aa: CASRPTGATGELFF; CDR3nt: TGTGCCAGCAGGCCGACAGGGGCCACCGGGGAGCTGTTTTTT; len: 14; v_gene: TRBV28; abundance: few; j_gene: TRBJ2-2; d_gene: TRBD1
CDR3aa: CAWAGFYGYTF; CDR3nt: TGTGCCTGGGCGGGGTTTTATGGCTACACCTTC; len: 11; v_gene: TRBV30; abundance: few; j_gene: TRBJ1-2; d_gene: -
CDR3aa: CASTSLVGGELFF; CDR3nt: TGTGCCAGCACCTCCCTAGTGGGCGGGGAGCTGTTTTTT; len: 13; v_gene: TRBV27; abundance: few; j_gene: TRBJ2-2; d_gene: -
CDR3aa: CATEQGAYGYTF; CDR3nt: TGTGCCACCGAACAGGGTGCCTATGGCTACACCTTC; len: 12; v_gene: TRBV28; abundance: few; j_gene: TRBJ1-2; d_gene: -
CDR3aa: CSAEGSAVPF; CDR3nt: TGCAGTGCAGAGGGCAGTGCCGTTCCTTTC; len: 10; v_gene: TRBV20-1; abundance: -; j_gene: TRBJ2-7; d_gene: -
CDR3aa: CASSDQGGIGSNQPQHF; CDR3nt: TGTGCCAGCAGTGACCAGGGAGGGATAGGTAGCAATCAGCCCCAGCATTTT; len: 17; v_gene: TRBV2; abundance: few; j_gene: TRBJ1-5; d_gene: -
CDR3aa: CASSYLGTVSYEQYF; CDR3nt: TGTGCCAGCAGTTACTTGGGGACAGTGTCCTACGAGCAGTACTTC; len: 15; v_gene: TRBV6-5; abundance: -; j_gene: TRBJ2-7; d_gene: TRBD1
CDR3aa: CAWSGPGLVGEQYF; CDR3nt: TGTGCCTGGAGTGGTCCGGGGTTAGTAGGGGAGCAGTACTTC; len: 14; v_gene: TRBV30; abundance: -; j_gene: TRBJ2-7; d_gene: -
CDR3aa: CASSYPSTDTQYF; CDR3nt: TGTGCCAGCAGTTACCCTAGCACAGATACGCAGTATTTT; len: 13; v_gene: TRBV6-6; abundance: -; j_gene: TRBJ2-3; d_gene: -
CDR3aa: CAWSITQGANGYTF; CDR3nt: TGTGCCTGGAGCATAACGCAGGGGGCTAATGGCTACACCTTC; len: 14; v_gene: TRBV30; abundance: few; j_gene: TRBJ1-2; d_gene: TRBD1
CDR3aa: CASSSRDRGLLGYTF; CDR3nt: TGTGCCAGCAGCTCCCGGGACAGGGGGCTTCTTGGCTACACCTTC; len: 15; v_gene: TRBV5-4; abundance: few; j_gene: TRBJ1-2; d_gene: TRBD1
CDR3aa: CASSLDTGVLLEQYF; CDR3nt: TGTGCCAGCAGTTTAGACACGGGAGTGCTGTTAGAGCAGTACTTC; len: 15; v_gene: TRBV28; abundance: -; j_gene: TRBJ2-7; d_gene: -
CDR3aa: CASSQPLRESSEQFF; CDR3nt: TGTGCCAGCAGCCAACCGCTCCGGGAGAGCAGTGAGCAGTTCTTC; len: 15; v_gene: TRBV4-2; abundance: few; j_gene: TRBJ2-1; d_gene: -
CDR3aa: CASSIQGQTQYF; CDR3nt: TGCGCCAGCAGCATCCAGGGCCAGACCCAGTACTTC; len: 12; v_gene: TRBV5-1; abundance: -; j_gene: TRBJ2-5; d_gene: -
CDR3aa: CASSLALGANEKLFF; CDR3nt: TGTGCCAGCAGCTTAGCGTTGGGGGCGAATGAAAAACTGTTTTTT; len: 15; v_gene: TRBV7-9; abundance: -; j_gene: TRBJ1-4; d_gene: -
CDR3aa: CASSPIAGIPYGYTF; CDR3nt: TGTGCCAGTAGCCCGATCGCGGGGATCCCCTATGGCTACACCTTC; len: 15; v_gene: TRBV19; abundance: few; j_gene: TRBJ1-2; d_gene: -
CDR3aa: CSVERHSNEKLFF; CDR3nt: TGCAGCGTTGAAAGACACTCTAATGAAAAACTGTTTTTT; len: 13; v_gene: TRBV29-1; abundance: -; j_gene: TRBJ1-4; d_gene: -
CDR3aa: CASSLGTSGVYEQYF; CDR3nt: TGCGCCAGCAGCTTAGGGACTAGCGGGGTCTACGAGCAGTACTTC; len: 15; v_gene: TRBV5-1; abundance: few; j_gene: TRBJ2-7; d_gene: TRBD2
CDR3aa: CASSPSVPSTDTQYF; CDR3nt: TGTGCCAGCTCACCGTCGGTACCTAGCACAGATACGCAGTATTTT; len: 15; v_gene: TRBV18; abundance: -; j_gene: TRBJ2-3; d_gene: -
CDR3aa: CASSPGTSGTTQYF; CDR3nt: TGCGCCAGCAGTCCCGGGACTAGTGGTACTACGCAGTATTTT; len: 14; v_gene: TRBV5-1; abundance: -; j_gene: TRBJ2-3; d_gene: TRBD2
CDR3aa: CAWSINRDSPLHF; CDR3nt: TGTGCCTGGAGTATAAACAGGGATTCACCCCTCCACTTT; len: 13; v_gene: TRBV30; abundance: -; j_gene: TRBJ1-6; d_gene: -
CDR3aa: CASSSGAGEETQYF; CDR3nt: TGTGCCAGCAGTTCTGGGGCGGGGGAAGAGACCCAGTACTTC; len: 14; v_gene: TRBV28; abundance: -; j_gene: TRBJ2-5; d_gene: TRBD2
CDR3aa: CASSLARARGPDTEAFF; CDR3nt: TGTGCCAGCAGCTTAGCGCGGGCCAGGGGGCCCGACACTGAAGCTTTCTTT; len: 17; v_gene: TRBV7-8; abundance: few; j_gene: TRBJ1-1; d_gene: TRBD1
CDR3aa: CASSLDWPGAQYF; CDR3nt: TGTGCCAGCAGCCTTGACTGGCCAGGGGCGCAGTATTTT; len: 13; v_gene: TRBV28; abundance: few; j_gene: TRBJ2-3; d_gene: -
CDR3aa: CASSSPAVGGNNEQFF; CDR3nt: TGTGCCAGCAGTTCCCCTGCCGTCGGGGGTAACAATGAGCAGTTCTTC; len: 16; v_gene: TRBV27; abundance: few; j_gene: TRBJ2-1; d_gene: -
CDR3aa: CASSFSSTDTQYF; CDR3nt: TGTGCCAGCAGCTTTTCTTCCACAGATACGCAGTATTTT; len: 13; v_gene: TRBV7-8; abundance: few; j_gene: TRBJ2-3; d_gene: -
CDR3aa: CATDRGGSSYEQYF; CDR3nt: TGTGCCACCGATCGGGGGGGGAGCTCCTACGAGCAGTACTTC; len: 14; v_gene: TRBV7-9; abundance: -; j_gene: TRBJ2-7; d_gene: TRBD2